The next 31 T cell receptor beta chains were all read from a single sample in a study of T cells in Graves' hyperthyroidism and ophthalmopathy (dated by TCRdb to about 2019). Receptor libraries were prepared by multiplex PCR. The sequencing machine was an Illumina HiSeq 2000. The TCR beta CDR3 regions were amplified from the RNA transcripts. The first round of RT-PCR for the TCR CDR3 was performed with the HTBI primer set and the Qiagen OneStep RT-PCR kit. The public reads were reprocessed in TCRdb via fastp at Q25 and MiXCR, keeping in-frame beta chains. When rows share a CDR3 protein, they turn into one entry using the most common DNA and genes. This sample is represented by fewer than 450,000 distinct CDR3 sequences; over 12% of them were singletons. Around 27% of the sample comes from the top ten. The source material was blood. Source of these receptors: a man aged 50 to 59 with Graves' ophthalmopathy.

The chain employs TRBV3-1 and TRBJ1-5; possibly TRBD1 for D (6 bases). Germline assignment: CDR1 LGHDT and CDR2 YNNKEL (reference sequence). The length of the CDR3 is 15 residues. The V end lost 3 bases, the J end lost 6 bases, and 15 bases lay between the germline ends. Here the CDR3 DNA reads TGTGCCAGCAGCCAGACGGGACAATCTGTTCAGCCCCAGCATTTT. Translating gives CASSQTGQSVQPQHF.

This clonotype has at least ten counts. The rearrangement joins TRBV5-1 to TRBJ2-2, with a weak D call TRBD2 (6 bases). The CDR3 covers 15 residues. Trimming pared 4 bases from V and 4 bases from J, leaving 14 bases between. Germline V gene sequence: CDR1 SGHRS, CDR2 YFSETQ. The CDR3, as DNA: TGCGCCAGCAGCAACCGGGACTCAGCCACCGGGGAGCTGTTTTTT. It specifies CASSNRDSATGELFF.

The CDR3 region is CSARGSAEWEQFF. CDR3 bases: TGCAGTGCTAGAGGTAGCGCGGAGTGGGAGCAGTTCTTC. This chain uses TRBV20-1 with TRBJ2-1; TRBD2 is a possible D gene (5 bases). The germline V gene encodes CDR1 DFQATT and CDR2 SNEGSKA (reference sequence). The CDR3 consists of 13 residues. Trimming left V 1 base short and J 10 bases short, with 14 bases between.

This clonotype came up many times. This chain uses TRBV3-1 with TRBJ2-3; D gene uncertain. The V gene's germline CDR1 is LGHDT and CDR2 YNNKEL (reference sequence). V gave up 1 base and J gave up 6 bases, with 14 bases separating them. There are 15 residues in the CDR3. The CDR3 DNA is TGTGCCAGCAGCCAAGGGACGGTGGGTCATGATACGCAGTATTTT. Protein product: CASSQGTVGHDTQYF.

This clonotype has ten or more counts. The chain carries TRBV6-1 and TRBJ2-7; 11 bases map to TRBD2. Germline V gene lookup returns CDR1 MNHNS and CDR2 SASEGT. The trim removed 7 bases at V and 2 bases at J, leaving 4 bases unmatched. This CDR3 has 14 residues. CDR3 loop: CASMVAGGPYEQYF. The CDR3 nucleotides are TGTGCCAGCATGGTAGCGGGAGGGCCCTACGAGCAGTACTTC.

Many counts were recorded for this clonotype. CDR3 loop: CASSLQASGTEAFF. CDR3 bases: TGTGCCAGCAGCTTACAGGCGTCGGGCACTGAAGCTTTCTTT. The chain uses TRBV3-1 and TRBJ1-1, with a possible D match to TRBD1 (5 bases). CDR3 length: 14 residues. Trimming removed 5 bases from V and 4 bases from J, with 14 bases in between. Germline V gives CDR1 LGHDT, CDR2 YNNKEL (reference sequence).

The V gene is TRBV25-1, the J gene TRBJ1-1; D is unclear. V dropped 8 bases and J dropped 0 bases, with 10 bases sitting between them. CDR3 length equals 13 residues. Germline V gives CDR1 MGHDK, CDR2 SYGVNS. The CDR3: CASASRVNTEAFF. The CDR3 nucleotides read TGTGCCAGCGCCTCGCGAGTGAACACTGAAGCTTTCTTT. The complete variable domain, with remaining parts taken from reference TRBV25-1 and TRBJ1-1, reads EADIYQTPRYLVIGTGKKITLECSQTMGHDKMYWYQQDPGMELHLIHYSYGVNSTEKGDLSSESTVSRIRTEHFPLTLESARPSHTSQYLCASASRVNTEAFFGQGTRLTVV.

The table lists this clonotype with a few counts. The V call is TRBV19, the J call TRBJ2-6; 7 nucleotides agree with TRBD1. Germline trimming cut 4 bases from V and 0 bases from J; bases unmatched to any gene: 9. The CDR3 totals 18 residues. Germline lookup yields CDR1 LNHDA and CDR2 SQIVND (reference sequence). The CDR3 here is CASSNPGQRVSGANVLTF. CDR3 nucleotide sequence: TGTGCCAGTAGTAACCCGGGACAGAGAGTCTCTGGGGCCAACGTCCTGACTTTC.

This clonotype turned up a few times. The chain joins TRBV15 to TRBJ2-7; no firm D call. V was shortened by 3 bases and J by 5 bases, with 17 bases between the two germline ends. The CDR3 is made up of 15 amino acids. In germline, CDR1 is LNHNV, CDR2 YYDKDF (reference sequence). The DNA of the CDR3 is TGTGCCACCAGCAGGGACCCCGGGCGTACCGACGAGCAGTACTTC. Translated, it gives CATSRDPGRTDEQYF.

The rearrangement links TRBV15 to TRBJ2-1, with TRBD2 matching over 9 bases. There are 16 residues in the CDR3. V shed 3 bases and J 6 bases; nucleotides not matched to a gene: 9. Germline lookup yields CDR1 LNHNV and CDR2 YYDKDF (reference sequence). The CDR3 bases are TGTGCCACCAGCAGGATACTGGGGACTAGCATCAATGAGCAGTTCTTC. As protein: CATSRILGTSINEQFF.

The chain couples TRBV28 to TRBJ2-4; 7 bases fit TRBD1. Germline CDR1 MDHEN, CDR2 SYDVKM. After removal of 6 bases from V and 0 bases from J, the junction contained 8 bases not matched to a gene. This CDR3 contains 16 residues. CDR3 sequence: CASSSTGEGAKNIQYF. The CDR3 DNA reads as TGTGCCAGCAGCTCAACAGGGGAAGGAGCCAAAAACATTCAGTACTTC. Variable domain in full (rest from reference TRBV28 and TRBJ2-4): DVKVTQSSRYLVKRTGEKVFLECVQDMDHENMFWYRQDPGLGLRLIYFSYDVKMKEKGDIPEGYSVSREKKERFSLILESASTNQTSMYLCASSSTGEGAKNIQYFGAGTRLSVL.

The chain joins TRBV15 to TRBJ2-7; tentatively, D is TRBD1 (6 bases). CDR3 length: 14 residues. V gave up 4 bases and J gave up 3 bases, with 13 bases separating them. In germline, CDR1 is LNHNV, CDR2 YYDKDF (reference sequence). In DNA form, the CDR3 reads TGTGCCACCAGCACCAGGGGACGGTACTACGAGCAGTACTTC. This sequence encodes CATSTRGRYYEQYF. Filled out from reference TRBV15 and TRBJ2-7, the complete variable domain reads DAMVIQNPRYQVTQFGKPVTLSCSQTLNHNVMYWYQQKSSQAPKLLFHYYDKDFNNEADTPDNFQSRRPNTSFCFLDIRSPGLGDTAMYLCATSTRGRYYEQYFGPGTRLTVT.

This clonotype was seen many times. The chain joins TRBV2 to TRBJ2-4, with D possibly TRBD1 on 6 matching bases. Germline V CDR1 and CDR2: SNHLY, FYNNEI. The CDR3 covers 16 residues. The V end was cut by 7 bases, the J end by 0 bases, with 16 bases between. CDR3 nucleotides: TGTGCCAGCAAAGGGGGTGTGGACATAGCCAAAAACATTCAGTACTTC. Amino acid sequence: CASKGGVDIAKNIQYF.

The rearrangement joins TRBV25-1 to TRBJ2-1, with D tentatively TRBD1 (6 bases). The V gene's germline CDR1 is MGHDK and CDR2 SYGVNS. CDR3 length: 9 amino acids. V was pared by 9 bases and J by 14 bases, with 11 bases between. CDR3 coding DNA: TGTGCCAGGAGGGGACACGAGTTCTTC. This codes for CARRGHEFF.

The rearrangement links TRBV10-3 to TRBJ1-1; perhaps TRBD1 as D (5 bases). This CDR3 is 13 amino acids long. Deletions cut 2 bases from V and 3 bases from J, with 7 bases between. Germline V gives CDR1 ENHRY, CDR2 SYGVKD. CDR3 sequence reads: CAISERGDTEAFF. The CDR3 bases are TGTGCCATCAGTGAGCGGGGGGACACTGAAGCTTTCTTT.

There are a few counts of this clonotype. The J gene is TRBJ2-1, the V gene TRBV4-1; 7 positions match TRBD2. Trimming removed 2 bases from V and 0 bases from J; junction bases left unmatched: 7. CDR1 is MGHRA, CDR2 YSYEKL, per germline. The CDR3 extends over 17 amino acids. This CDR3 reads CASSQFTSDNSYNEQFF. CDR3 DNA: TGCGCCAGCAGCCAATTTACTAGCGACAACTCCTACAATGAGCAGTTCTTC.

This clonotype was seen ten or more times. The rearrangement uses TRBV2 and TRBJ2-5; 7 positions match TRBD2. From germline, CDR1 is SNHLY and CDR2 FYNNEI. Germline trimming cut 5 bases from V and 5 bases from J; bases unmatched to any gene: 11. This CDR3 region has 15 residues. The CDR3 here is CASSTSDRPNETQYF. The CDR3 nucleotides are TGTGCCAGCAGTACTAGCGACAGACCCAACGAGACCCAGTACTTC.

This clonotype was seen many times. The chain recombines TRBV7-9 with TRBJ2-1; 8 bases are a match to TRBD2. The trim removed 3 bases at V and 8 bases at J, leaving 9 bases unmatched. The CDR3 runs 15 residues. Germline V gives CDR1 SEHNR, CDR2 FQNEAQ (reference sequence). CDR3 residues: CASSLGLVGFHEQFF. The CDR3 DNA is TGTGCCAGCAGCTTGGGACTAGTGGGCTTTCATGAGCAGTTCTTC.

This clonotype was recorded a few times. The rearrangement joins TRBV20-1 to TRBJ1-1; unclear D gene. V was pared by 1 base and J by 1 base, with 13 bases between. This CDR3 region has 15 residues. Germline CDR1 is DFQATT and CDR2 is SNEGSKA (reference sequence). DNA of the CDR3: TGCAGTGCTAGAGTATTAGGACTGCAGAACACTGAAGCTTTCTTT. This encodes CSARVLGLQNTEAFF.

This chain connects TRBV13 to TRBJ2-5, with TRBD2 identical over 7 bases. From germline, CDR1 is PRHDT and CDR2 FYEKMQ (reference sequence). The CDR3 is 11 amino acids. With V trimmed by 8 bases and J by 7 bases, 4 bases remained unmatched. Here the CDR3 DNA reads TGTGCCAGCGGTGGGGGGGGGACCCAGTACTTC. Translation: CASGGGGTQYF.

This clonotype came up a few times. This chain uses TRBV29-1 with TRBJ2-5, with 8 bases aligning to TRBD2. Losses at the gene ends were 6 bases for V and 2 bases for J; bases not matched to a gene: 5. The CDR3 covers 13 residues. CDR1 and CDR2 (germline): SQVTM, ANQGSEA. For the CDR3, the DNA is TGCAGCGTCGGGGGGGGTGGACAAGAGACCCAGTACTTC. This sequence encodes CSVGGGGQETQYF.

This clonotype was found a few times. The rearrangement links TRBV6-1 to TRBJ1-2; 9 bases fit TRBD1. V gave up 6 bases and J gave up 2 bases; unmatched junction bases: 4. In germline, CDR1 is MNHNS, CDR2 SASEGT. The CDR3 is made up of 14 amino acids. CDR3 in DNA: TGTGCCAGCAGACACAGGGGGCGGAACTATGGCTACACCTTC. This gives the protein CASRHRGRNYGYTF.

This clonotype was observed many times. The rearrangement joins TRBV10-3 to TRBJ1-2; 7 bases match TRBD1. Germline V gene sequence: CDR1 ENHRY, CDR2 SYGVKD. Losses at the gene ends were 4 bases for V and 8 bases for J; bases not matched to a gene: 10. This CDR3 region has 14 residues. The CDR3 nucleotides are TGTGCCATCAGTGCCCGACAGGGACCGGGAGGCTACACCTTC. It encodes CAISARQGPGGYTF.

This clonotype was observed many times. The rearrangement joins TRBV12-3 or TRBV12-4 to TRBJ2-1, with 10 bases fitting TRBD2. Germline trimming cut 2 bases from V and 7 bases from J; bases unmatched to any gene: 5. The CDR3 length is 15 residues. The CDR3 reads CASSLSSGSSNEQFF. The CDR3 nucleotides read TGTGCCAGCAGTTTATCTAGCGGGAGTTCTAATGAGCAGTTCTTC.

Only a few counts were recorded for this clonotype. The CDR3 DNA sequence: TGTGCCTGCACTAGCGGGGGCACAGATACGCAGTATTTT. Amino acids: CACTSGGTDTQYF. The V gene is TRBV19, the J gene TRBJ2-3; 10 bases match TRBD2. This CDR3 has 13 residues. Germline V gives CDR1 LNHDA, CDR2 SQIVND (reference sequence). Trimming removed 11 bases from V and 1 base from J; junction bases left unmatched: 3.

This clonotype has at least ten counts. The chain combines TRBV3-1 with TRBJ1-5; tentatively, D is TRBD1 (5 bases). The CDR3 sequence is 14 residues long. The germline V gene has CDR1 LGHDT and CDR2 YNNKEL (reference sequence). V gave up 1 base and J gave up 4 bases, with 8 bases separating them. This CDR3 is CASSQAGQNQPQHF. The DNA of the CDR3 is TGTGCCAGCAGCCAAGCGGGGCAGAATCAGCCCCAGCATTTT.

This clonotype was counted at least ten times. The genes are TRBV27 and TRBJ2-1; a possible D gene is TRBD2 (6 bases). This CDR3 spans 17 amino acids. Deletions cut 1 base from V and 0 bases from J, with 13 bases between. The germline CDR1 and CDR2 sequences are MNHEY and SMNVEV (reference sequence). The CDR3 region has the DNA TGTGCCAGCAGTTTATTAGCGGCCAGTAACTCCTACAATGAGCAGTTCTTC. Its protein is CASSLLAASNSYNEQFF.

This clonotype appeared many times. This rearrangement joins TRBV7-3 to TRBJ1-5; D is possibly TRBD1 (5 bases). The CDR3 spans 15 residues. Trimming cost V 10 bases and J 1 base, with 17 bases left between them. Germline lookup yields CDR1 SGHTA and CDR2 FQGTGA. CDR3 nucleotide sequence: TGTGCCAACCCCTTCTCGAGGGGCAGCAATCAGCCCCAGCATTTT. Amino acids: CANPFSRGSNQPQHF.

This clonotype was counted many times. CDR3 coding DNA: TGCAGTGCTAGCGGGACAGACTATGGCTACACCTTC. Encoded protein: CSASGTDYGYTF. V usage is TRBV20-1 and J usage is TRBJ1-2, with 7 bases that match TRBD1. Germline loops: CDR1 DFQATT, CDR2 SNEGSKA (reference sequence). V lost 3 bases and J lost 3; bases outside the gene matches: 1. This CDR3 is 12 amino acids long.

This clonotype showed up just a few times. The rearrangement uses TRBV12-3 or TRBV12-4 and TRBJ2-3, with a weak D call TRBD1 (5 bases). Trimming took 7 bases from V and 0 from J, leaving 11 bases between them. The CDR3 totals 14 residues. CDR3 sequence (DNA): TGTGCCAGCACCCAGGGTACAAGCACAGATACGCAGTATTTT. The encoded protein is CASTQGTSTDTQYF.

A note on this clonotype: This may be a read error, as it is one base from a much larger clone. The chain employs TRBV12-3 or TRBV12-4 and TRBJ1-1; D unclear. This CDR3 region has 13 residues. Between the trimmed V and J ends, which lost 2 bases and 8 bases, there was a span of 12 bases. The CDR3 is CASSLTRLGEAFF. The CDR3 DNA sequence: TGTGCCAGCAGTTTAACCAGGCTGGGCGAAGCTTTCTTT.